One sample yielded the 5 T cell receptor beta chains listed below, sequenced in a study of T cell responses to AZD1222 COVID-19 vaccine (TCRdb year 2021). Sample time point, as interpreted from the label and publication: baseline before first vaccination. Library creation used the immunoSEQ multiplex PCR assay. TCRdb took this table from immuneACCESS and kept in-frame rearrangements with V and J called. Such tables lack part of the clones; where checked against another copy, unresolved V genes explain under half of the gap, and the rest is unexplained. Within this sample are more than 100,000 clones, with 91% of them counted one time only. The top ten clonotypes cover 45% of the sample. The material sequenced was peripheral blood, taken on day 0 of AZD1222 vaccination. The receptors derive from an adult in good health.

About this clone: Other DNA variants within this sample encode the same CDR3. The rearrangement links TRBV6-1 to TRBJ2-7, with D possibly being TRBD2 (6 bases). Trimming removed 1 base at V and 1 base at J, with 8 bases between. Germline V CDR1 and CDR2: MNHNS, SASEGT. This CDR3 has 14 residues. CDR3 bases: TGTGCCAGCAGTGAAGTTGGGGGGTCCTACGAGCAGTACTTC. Its translation is CASSEVGGSYEQYF.

This clone has only a few counts. V gene TRBV10-3 combines with J gene TRBJ2-1; TRBD2 agrees at 13 bases. The V gene's germline CDR1 is ENHRY and CDR2 SYGVKD. This CDR3 spans 19 amino acids. V shed 6 bases and J 4 bases; nucleotides not matched to a gene: 15. The CDR3 spells CAISLFGTSGANGYNEQFF. As DNA, the CDR3 is TGTGCCATCAGCCTTTTTGGGACTAGCGGGGCGAATGGGTACAATGAGCAGTTCTTC.

V and J are TRBV7-2 and TRBJ1-2; D may be TRBD1 (5 bases). The V end was cut by 1 base, the J end by 4 bases, with 16 bases between. This CDR3 spans 16 amino acids. Germline V lookup: CDR1 SGHTA, CDR2 FQGNSA. CDR3: CASSLGTLSTVYGYTF. The DNA of the CDR3 is TGTGCCAGCAGCTTAGGGACCCTCTCGACAGTCTATGGCTACACCTTC.

The chain employs TRBV28 and TRBJ2-7; 10 nucleotides match TRBD2. The CDR3 has 15 residues. V trimming: 5 bases; J trimming: 4 bases; junction bases outside the gene matches: 8. Germline V CDR1 and CDR2: MDHEN, SYDVKM. The CDR3 region is CASSIDLAGEYEQYF. CDR3 nucleotides: TGTGCCAGCAGTATCGACCTAGCGGGGGAGTACGAGCAGTACTTC.

The chain uses TRBV7-9 and TRBJ2-7; 12 bases line up with TRBD2. V shed 4 bases and J 9 bases; nucleotides not matched to a gene: 13. The CDR3 loop spans 16 amino acids. CDR1 and CDR2 from the germline V gene are SEHNR and FQNEAQ (reference sequence). The CDR3 here is CASSSTGTSGPTRQYF. CDR3 in DNA: TGTGCCAGCAGCTCTACTGGGACTAGCGGGCCAACGAGGCAGTACTTC.